Given below is one TCR beta chain in context. The antigen remains undetermined. J gave up 9 bases and V 2 bases, and 9 bases lay outside the gene matches. The CDR3 loop spans 15 amino acids. Per germline, CDR1 SGDLS and CDR2 YYNGEE. Primers for the PCR totalled 60 Vbeta and 13 Jbeta. The data were produced by immunoSEQ multiplex PCR, yet TCRdb's version contains in-frame clones alone and is incomplete. The table lists about 160,000 clones, 60% to 85% of them singletons. The source of the sample is a study of cytomegalovirus exposure and HLA in healthy donors. Overall study findings and caveats: The authors listed over 150 TCR beta chains as cytomegalovirus-associated. Reports showed the classifier diagnosing cytomegalovirus status with high specificity and sensitivity.

The chain is built from TRBV9 and TRBJ2-1; 9 nucleotides match TRBD1. This receptor was taken from a man aged 30 to 39 in good health and CMV-seropositive. Sequencing was carried out using PBMCs. As DNA, the CDR3 is TGTGCCAGCAGCGTTCCCGGACAGGGGTTCGGTGAGCAGTTCTTC. Translated: CASSVPGQGFGEQFF.